This TCR beta chain was sequenced for a study of T cell responses to AZD1222 COVID-19 vaccine. Broader study findings: Elevations in Spike-specific TCR breadth and depth followed administration of two AZD1222 doses. Only a handful of AZD1222 recipients, several in all, had baseline seropositivity.

Trimming shortened V by 1 base and J by 5 bases, and 16 bases separated the two germline ends. The germline V gene encodes CDR1 SEHNR and CDR2 FQNEAQ (reference sequence). This CDR3 is built from 16 residues. Note on this clone: Its antigen is unknown.

Sequenced by immunoSEQ multiplex PCR; TCRdb stores in-frame clones only, minus some. This sample has more than 75,000 clones; 85% to 95% occur once, and the top ten carry around 8%. Sample: peripheral blood, taken 28 days after the second AZD1222 dose. The sequence was obtained from an adult who received the AZD1222 COVID-19 vaccine. The chain uses TRBV7-9 and TRBJ2-3, with a weak D call TRBD1 (6 bases). The DNA of the CDR3 is TGTGCCAGCAGCTTAGAGGGGGTTAGGAGAGGAGATACGCAGTATTTT. Amino acids: CASSLEGVRRGDTQYF.